These 27 T cell receptor beta chains came from one sample sequenced in a study of CD8 T cells in ankylosing spondylitis. From the 5' RACE reads, TCRdb called clonotypes with MiXCR, one entry per CDR3 protein. The sample contains just under 350,000 distinct CDR3 sequences, under 15% of which appear only once. Input material: blood, either unsorted or a sorted T cell fraction (not recorded which). The source of these receptors is a male donor with ankylosing spondylitis or in good health (not recorded which).

A few counts support this clonotype. The rearrangement links TRBV5-1 to TRBJ2-1, with 7 bases matching TRBD2. The trim removed 2 bases at V and 10 bases at J, leaving 3 bases unmatched. The CDR3 consists of 12 residues. From germline, CDR1 is SGHRS and CDR2 YFSETQ. The chain's CDR3 is CASSFWGGEQFF. DNA for the CDR3: TGCGCCAGCAGCTTTTGGGGGGGGGAGCAGTTCTTC.

This clonotype was seen at least ten times. DNA of the CDR3: TGCAGCGGGAGCCGAGGACAGGGTTACGAGCAGTACTTC. This sequence encodes CSGSRGQGYEQYF. The genes are TRBV29-1 and TRBJ2-7; TRBD1 aligns across 8 bases. Germline values: CDR1 SQVTM, CDR2 ANQGSEA. Trimming at V came to 7 bases and at J to 4 bases, leaving 9 bases not matched to a gene. CDR3 length equals 13 residues.

The chain carries TRBV11-2 and TRBJ2-1; D is perhaps TRBD1 (6 bases). Between the trimmed V and J ends, which lost 6 bases and 15 bases, there was a span of 21 bases. The CDR3 is 13 amino acids. Germline V lookup: CDR1 SGHAT, CDR2 FQNNGV. CDR3 nucleotide sequence: TGTGCCAGCAGAAAAACAGGGAACTCTCAGCGGTTCTTC. Its translation is CASRKTGNSQRFF.

This chain joins TRBV5-1 and TRBJ2-3; possible D gene TRBD2, 6 bases. Trimming took off 3 bases at V and 2 bases at J, with 13 bases between the two ends. This CDR3 comprises 15 residues. Germline CDR1 SGHRS, CDR2 YFSETQ. The DNA of the CDR3 is TGCGCCAGCAGCTCTTCAGGACTACACACAGATACGCAGTATTTT. This codes for CASSSSGLHTDTQYF.

The chain carries TRBV20-1 and TRBJ1-1, with no clear D. Per germline, CDR1 DFQATT and CDR2 SNEGSKA (reference sequence). V was cut by 4 bases and J by 5 bases, with 14 bases left in between. The CDR3 consists of 13 residues. CDR3 nucleotide sequence: TGCAGTGCTACATTGGAAGTATCTACTGAAGCTTTCTTT. Encoded protein: CSATLEVSTEAFF.

The chain recombines TRBV9 with TRBJ2-1; 10 bases map to TRBD2. The V gene end was trimmed by 0 bases and the J gene end by 8 bases; junction bases not matched to a gene: 11. The CDR3 has 17 amino acids. The V gene's germline CDR1 is SGDLS and CDR2 YYNGEE. CDR3 residues: CASSVERESGREHEQFF. CDR3 sequence (DNA): TGTGCCAGCAGCGTAGAAAGGGAAAGCGGGAGGGAGCATGAGCAGTTCTTC.

A note on this clonotype: It may be a read error: a sequence one base away is much more abundant. The V call is TRBV4-1, the J call TRBJ2-1, with 11 bases lining up with TRBD2. Germline CDR1 reads MGHRA; CDR2 reads YSYEKL. This CDR3 region has 15 residues. CDR3 sequence: CGSSQTSGISNEQFF. CDR3 sequence (DNA): TGCGGCAGCAGTCAGACTAGCGGGATTAGTAATGAGCAGTTCTTC.

This clonotype appeared a few times. V and J are TRBV2 and TRBJ2-6; a weak D match, TRBD1 (6 bases). Germline CDR1 and CDR2: SNHLY and FYNNEI. V was trimmed by 7 bases and J by 3 bases, leaving 7 bases between them. There are 13 residues in the CDR3. The CDR3 DNA follows: TGTGCCAGCACAGGGGTTGGGGCCAACGTCCTGACTTTC. Protein sequence: CASTGVGANVLTF.

In this sample, this clonotype turned up a few times. A read error may produce the germline difference seen at one junction end. The J gene is TRBJ1-6, the V gene TRBV4-1; D call uncertain. This CDR3 contains 9 residues. CDR1 and CDR2 from the germline V gene are MGHRA and YSYEKL. CDR3 loop: CASSQERFF. Here the CDR3 DNA reads TGCGCCAGCAGCCAAGAAAGGTTCTTT.

This clonotype turned up a few times. The rearrangement uses TRBV5-1 and TRBJ2-7; no clear D. Germline V gives CDR1 SGHRS, CDR2 YFSETQ. CDR3 length: 16 residues. Deletions cut 0 bases from V and 1 base from J, with 14 bases between. Here the CDR3 DNA reads TGCGCCAGCAGCTTGGGGAGCACGGCCCTATCCTACGAGCAGTACTTC. Translation gives CASSLGSTALSYEQYF.

This clonotype was found a few times. The V call is TRBV2, the J call TRBJ2-3, with a weak D call TRBD1 (6 bases). Germline V gene lookup returns CDR1 SNHLY and CDR2 FYNNEI. The CDR3 is 14 amino acids. With 7 bases removed from V and 3 bases from J, the gap between germline ends came to 14 bases. For the CDR3, the DNA is TGTGCCAGCATATCAGGGGAGCCGACAGATACGCAGTATTTT. Its translation is CASISGEPTDTQYF.

The rearrangement links TRBV18 to TRBJ2-1; 13 nucleotides line up with TRBD2. Unmatched junction bases numbered 15, after V lost 2 bases and J lost 8 bases. The CDR3 runs 19 residues. Germline V gene lookup returns CDR1 KGHSH and CDR2 LQKENI. The CDR3 protein is CASSPAGTSGILRRDEQFF. In DNA, the CDR3 is TGTGCCAGCTCACCAGCCGGGACTAGCGGGATCCTACGAAGGGATGAGCAGTTCTTC.

V and J are TRBV5-4 and TRBJ2-1; tentative D call: TRBD1 (5 bases). V gave up 0 bases and J gave up 5 bases, with 9 bases separating them. This CDR3 has 14 residues. The germline CDR1 and CDR2 sequences are SGHNT and YYREEE (reference sequence). The CDR3 loop reads CASSLVGLNNEQFF. CDR3 nucleotide sequence: TGTGCCAGCAGCTTGGTGGGGCTCAACAATGAGCAGTTCTTC.

In its sample, this clonotype was seen a few times. The chain joins TRBV20-1 to TRBJ1-6; TRBD1 matches at 7 bases. The CDR3 is 13 residues long. With V trimmed by 0 bases and J by 11 bases, 4 bases remained unmatched. In germline, CDR1 is DFQATT, CDR2 SNEGSKA (reference sequence). The CDR3 nucleotides read TGCAGTGCTAGAGAGACAGGGAAGGCACCCCTCCACTTT. Protein: CSARETGKAPLHF.

The chain joins TRBV7-2 to TRBJ1-1; D is unresolved. This CDR3 comprises 16 residues. Trimming shortened V by 0 bases and J by 0 bases, and 11 bases separated the two germline ends. Germline V gene data show CDR1 as SGHTA and CDR2 as FQGNSA. The CDR3 DNA is TGTGCCAGCAGCTTAGCGCTGACCTTTCTGAACACTGAAGCTTTCTTT. Translated, it gives CASSLALTFLNTEAFF.

This clonotype occurred a few times. The chain links TRBV3-1 to TRBJ1-1; no clear D. This CDR3 has 13 amino acids. Trimming removed 0 bases at V and 2 bases at J, with 4 bases between. Germline lookup yields CDR1 LGHDT and CDR2 YNNKEL (reference sequence). This CDR3 is CASSQDVNTEAFF. For the CDR3, the DNA is TGTGCCAGCAGCCAAGACGTAAACACTGAAGCTTTCTTT.

A few counts support this clonotype. The chain uses TRBV3-1 and TRBJ1-3, with a weak D call TRBD1 (6 bases). There are 14 residues in the CDR3. Trimming pared 2 bases from V and 2 bases from J, leaving 7 bases between. Germline loops: CDR1 LGHDT, CDR2 YNNKEL (reference sequence). The CDR3 sequence: CASSQRTAGNTIYF. CDR3 nucleotide sequence: TGTGCCAGCAGCCAACGGACAGCTGGAAACACCATATATTTT.

The sample holds a few counts of this clonotype. A much larger clonotype is one base distant, so this may be a read error. V and J are TRBV7-8 and TRBJ1-1; tentatively, D is TRBD1 (6 bases). Germline assignment: CDR1 SGHVS and CDR2 FQNEAQ. The CDR3 extends over 14 amino acids. The V and J ends lost 4 bases and 1 base respectively, with 10 bases between them. This chain's CDR3 is CASSSGHQNTEAFF. For the CDR3, the DNA is TGTGCCAGCAGCTCGGGACATCAGAACACTGAAGCTTTCTTT.

This sequence joins TRBV2 and TRBJ1-4; D uncertain. CDR1 and CDR2 (germline): SNHLY, FYNNEI. Trimming pared 7 bases from V and 7 bases from J, leaving 10 bases between. The CDR3 consists of 12 residues. The CDR3 coding sequence is TGTGCCAGCATTAGTTTGGGTGAAAAACTGTTTTTT. This sequence encodes CASISLGEKLFF.

The V gene is TRBV6-1, the J gene TRBJ2-7; TRBD1 is a possible D gene (6 bases). Deletions cut 3 bases from V and 0 bases from J, with 9 bases between. Germline V CDR1 and CDR2: MNHNS, SASEGT. The CDR3 extends over 14 amino acids. CDR3 sequence: CASSDRDTSYEQYF. The CDR3 DNA reads as TGTGCCAGCAGTGACAGGGACACCTCCTACGAGCAGTACTTC.

The V and J genes are TRBV6-2 or TRBV6-3 and TRBJ2-1; a weak D match, TRBD2 (6 bases). The germline V gene has CDR1 MNHEY and CDR2 SVGEGT. The CDR3 totals 14 residues. V gave up 6 bases and J gave up 2 bases, with 11 bases separating them. CDR3 DNA: TGTGCCAGCAGCCGGGGACTGCCCTACAATGAGCAGTTCTTC. This codes for CASSRGLPYNEQFF.

This clonotype occurred many times. The V and J genes are TRBV29-1 and TRBJ2-7, with unresolved D. CDR3 length: 11 residues. Trimming shortened V by 4 bases and J by 2 bases, and 6 bases separated the two germline ends. CDR1 is SQVTM and CDR2 is ANQGSEA in the germline V gene. The CDR3 loop is CSVATAYEQYF. The CDR3 DNA follows: TGCAGCGTTGCCACGGCCTACGAGCAGTACTTC.

A few counts support this clonotype. J is TRBJ2-5 and V is TRBV19; unclear D gene. CDR1 and CDR2 from the germline V gene are LNHDA and SQIVND (reference sequence). V was trimmed by 5 bases and J by 1 base, leaving 8 bases between them. The CDR3 totals 13 residues. The CDR3 reads CASSVTGQETQYF. DNA for the CDR3: TGTGCCAGTAGTGTTACGGGCCAAGAGACCCAGTACTTC. Using reference TRBV19 and TRBJ2-5 for the parts outside the CDR3, the full variable domain is DGGITQSPKYLFRKEGQNVTLSCEQNLNHDAMYWYRQDPGQGLRLIYYSQIVNDFQKGDIAEGYSVSREKKESFPLTVTSAQKNPTAFYLCASSVTGQETQYFGPGTRLLVL.

This chain links TRBV14 with TRBJ2-5; no reliable D call. CDR3 length equals 13 residues. The ends were cut back, 4 bases at V and 5 bases at J, with 11 bases in the middle. Germline values: CDR1 SGHDN, CDR2 FVKESK. CDR3 sequence: CASSPRIMETQYF. CDR3 bases: TGTGCCAGCAGCCCACGGATAATGGAGACCCAGTACTTC.

As for this clonotype: Since no conserved phenylalanine or tryptophan closes the CDR3, a read error is the likely cause. The limits of the CDR3 on the DNA are not certain, so only TCRdb's listed CDR3 is given. The chain joins TRBV12-3 or TRBV12-4 to TRBJ2-4; the listed D gene, TRBD2, was not tested against the DNA. Including both end residues, the CDR3 is 10 amino acids long. The CDR3 region is CASSFRIGPP.

This clonotype turned up a few times. V gene TRBV7-9 combines with J gene TRBJ1-2; D remains unclear. The V and J ends lost 1 base and 6 bases respectively, with 9 bases between them. The CDR3 is 13 residues long. Germline loops: CDR1 SEHNR, CDR2 FQNEAQ (reference sequence). CDR3 protein: CASSLVREDGYTF. The CDR3 nucleotides are TGTGCCAGCAGCTTAGTTCGGGAGGATGGCTACACCTTC.

This sequence joins TRBV5-1 and TRBJ2-3; D remains unclear. The CDR3 length is 12 residues. Trimming took off 3 bases at V and 6 bases at J, with 8 bases between the two ends. Germline V gene lookup returns CDR1 SGHRS and CDR2 YFSETQ. The CDR3 here is CASSWQADTQYF. The CDR3 DNA is TGCGCCAGCAGCTGGCAAGCGGATACGCAGTATTTT.